This TCR beta chain was retrieved from a study of control samples from healthy donors and cancer patients. The data were produced by immunoSEQ multiplex PCR, yet TCRdb's version contains in-frame clones alone and is incomplete. The sample includes 130,000 to 150,000 clones, 85% to 95% seen only once; the top ten take 11% to 15%. The specimen sequenced was PBMCs. The sequence was collected from a man aged 55 to 70 with colorectal cancer.

The DNA for the CDR3 is TGTGCCAGCAGCTTAGATGAAAAACTGTTTTTT. This sequence encodes CASSLDEKLFF. This chain links TRBV7-4 with TRBJ1-4, with D uncertain. Germline CDR1 reads SGHVT; CDR2 reads SQSDAQ. CDR3 length equals 11 residues. Trimming cost V 1 base and J 6 bases, with 0 bases left between them.